A selection of T cell receptor beta chains follows, all from one sample in a study of T-cell reconstitution after alpha-beta-depleted transplantation in children. TCRdb analysed the PCR reads with MiXCR anew, one entry per CDR3 protein. The sample lists around 400,000 distinct CDR3 sequences; about 20% were seen once. The sample was PBMCs from the stem cell graft donor, taken from the stem cell graft. The receptors come from a human donor who donated a stem cell graft to a child with acute myeloid leukemia. The conserved cysteine and the conserved F or W are not part of the CDR3 here. The D gene is left open where the match is weak. Some rows mark clone size as missing; the rest say once, few, many or name a class of expanded clone.

j_call,v_call,clone_size,d_call,cdr3_aa
TRBJ2-1,TRBV12-3/TRBV12-4,few,NA,ASSLHPRGEQF
TRBJ2-7,TRBV6-2/TRBV6-3,NA,TRBD1,ASSPLRQGFHEQY
TRBJ2-7,TRBV4-1,many,TRBD2,ASSLGTSGTYEQY
TRBJ2-7,TRBV29-1,NA,NA,SVALVPSEQY
TRBJ2-7,TRBV30,NA,NA,AWGNSYEQY
TRBJ2-7,TRBV29-1,many,TRBD1,SVELQGAYEQY
TRBJ2-1,TRBV9,few,TRBD1,ASSVATDRVKF
TRBJ1-2,TRBV20-1,NA,TRBD1,SAVDRESSGGYT
TRBJ2-3,TRBV28,NA,NA,ASSPRKPLTDTQY
TRBJ1-1,TRBV15,once,NA,ATSRDVGPGAWAF
TRBJ2-7,TRBV20-1,NA,NA,SARDKKVEGRYYEQY
TRBJ1-2,TRBV20-1,few,NA,SASQDKPGYT
TRBJ2-6,TRBV6-1,few,NA,ASRSTGGEFSGANVLT
TRBJ2-5,TRBV28,NA,TRBD2,ASAVRLAKLETQY
TRBJ2-1,TRBV15,NA,TRBD2,ATSTSGSYNEQF
TRBJ2-3,TRBV7-2,NA,NA,ASSPPTGLLGDTQY
TRBJ2-1,TRBV4-2,NA,TRBD2,ASSQDPTSGSNEQF
TRBJ2-1,TRBV5-6,NA,NA,ASSLFSGGGTYNEQF
TRBJ2-1,TRBV28,many,TRBD1,ASSFPKTGGKNEQF
TRBJ2-6,TRBV6-5,few,NA,ASSYSGASGANVLT
TRBJ2-2,TRBV28,few,TRBD2,ASRRPGLARAGELF
TRBJ1-5,TRBV20-1,few,NA,SAPKPGQPQH
TRBJ2-6,TRBV5-1,NA,TRBD2,ASSVRSGTSSGANVLT
TRBJ2-1,TRBV6-4,NA,NA,ASLSGSYNEQF
TRBJ1-2,TRBV20-1,few,NA,SASSGRENGYT
TRBJ2-1,TRBV20-1,many,NA,SARDGASESGEQF